A single sample gave rise to the 2 T cell receptor beta chains below, sequenced in a study of T cells after yellow fever vaccination. Via MiXCR, TCRdb re-called the 5' RACE reads, giving one row per CDR3 protein. Of around 350,000 distinct CDR3 sequences in the sample, around 10% were seen once. The input for sequencing was PBMCs, taken on the day of the first yellow fever vaccination. The receptors stem from a man between 18 and 29 years old who received the YFV17D yellow fever vaccine.

This chain joins TRBV28 and TRBJ1-5, with a possible D match to TRBD1 (5 bases). With 3 bases removed from V and 3 bases from J, the gap between germline ends came to 12 bases. The CDR3 runs to 15 residues. CDR1 is MDHEN and CDR2 is SYDVKM in the germline V gene. The CDR3 region is CASSFGGVPNQPQHF. For the CDR3, the DNA is TGTGCCAGCAGTTTTGGGGGTGTACCCAATCAGCCCCAGCATTTT.

The V and J genes are TRBV4-1 and TRBJ2-5; maybe TRBD2 (5 bases). This CDR3 is 14 amino acids long. The V end lost 4 bases, the J end lost 1 base, and 10 bases lay between the germline ends. Per germline, CDR1 MGHRA and CDR2 YSYEKL. CDR3 residues: CASSPWTSQETQYF. The CDR3 nucleotides read TGCGCCAGCAGCCCTTGGACTTCCCAAGAGACCCAGTACTTC.